This record covers a single T cell receptor beta chain. The antigen this receptor binds is unknown. Per-base qualities were not stored, and no clone one base away is much larger. V loses 1 base, J loses 2 bases, and the germline ends lie 12 bases apart. Including cysteine and phenylalanine, the CDR3 has 15 amino acids. Only the CDR3 part of the read is kept: 45 bases, read in frame from the first base. Sequences SEHNR (CDR1) and FQNEAQ (CDR2) are obtained from the germline V gene (reference sequence). This entry belongs to a study of T cell responses to AZD1222 COVID-19 vaccine listed by TCRdb under 2021. Context from the whole study: TCR sequencing covered approximately 230 trial participants: 200 to 220 given two doses of AZD1222 and about 26 given two doses of MenACWY control vaccine. Trial participants were enrolled by age into subgroups of 18-55, 56-69 and 70-plus years, and approximately 150, 30 and 60 TCR-sequenced participants, respectively, were included in these subgroups.

Study-wide findings and limitations: Epitopes outside the regions mutated in the B.1.351 and B.1.1.7 variants were reportedly recognized by nearly half of the unique spike-specific TCRs. Vaccine-associated CD4 TCRs spanned the whole spike protein, with dominant responses in regions 160-218 and 743-854. Spike-specific TCR breadth and depth rose significantly after two AZD1222 doses compared with day 0 and with MenACWY recipients. Only six AZD1222 recipients were SARS-CoV-2 seropositive at baseline, limiting conclusions about previously exposed vaccinees. Most participants were white British and females outnumbered males, and the authors suggested that clonal diversity may have been underestimated. The 56-69-year group was small, and its depth increase did not reach significance, likely because of low power. Because no samples from the day 14 peak response were available, repertoires could be characterized only after the peak T cell response.

The CDR3 regions of human TCRbeta chains were analyzed by immunosequencing. The published analysis was carried out like this. Repertoire TCRs were checked for matches against a reference library of SARS-CoV-2-specific TCRs that had been generated using the MIRA antigen-specificity platform. Breadth meant the fraction of unique TCRs that were SARS-CoV-2-associated, whereas depth meant the fraction of total T cells that were SARS-CoV-2-associated. Using the MIRA data, each spike-specific TCR was assigned both to the spike region to which the TCR was reactive and to a CD4 or CD8 class. Log10-transformed breadth and depth values were compared by one-way ANOVA with Sidak's multiple comparisons tests. The clones in this table, taken by TCRdb from immuneACCESS, are in-frame only. Not every clone is retained; where verified, under half of the shortfall comes from an unresolved V gene, and the cause of the rest is unknown. V and J calls and clone size are copied from that table; D and trimming were computed from the DNA. In this sample the table shows roughly 100,000 clones, nearly 90% of which occur a single time. The ten largest clones take up about 2.5% of the sample.

The sample's time point, from its label and the paper: about 28 days (+/-7) after the second vaccine dose. AZD1222 recipients whose second dose came at about 4 weeks and those whose second dose came at about 12 weeks were combined into one group, since spike-specific TCR depth and breadth did not differ between the two schedules. Vaccinee samples came from UK trials COV001 and COV002, including a single-blind randomized controlled phase 2/3 trial of AZD1222 (ChAdOx1 nCoV-19) in healthy adults. Trial participant PBMC samples were collected at day 0 and day 28 after the second dose for TCRbeta chain sequencing.

This receptor was obtained from an adult who received the AZD1222 COVID-19 vaccine. Material: peripheral blood, obtained 28 days after the second AZD1222 dose. The sequence is built from TRBV7-9 and TRBJ2-7; the D region possibly corresponds to TRBD1 (6 bases align). The CDR3 protein sequence reads: CASSLVGTIPYEQYF. The bases read TGTGCCAGCAGCTTAGTAGGGACAATTCCCTACGAGCAGTACTTC.